In its sample, the clone carrying this TCR beta chain was seen many times. Antigen specificity is unknown. TCRdb processed the 5' RACE reads anew with MiXCR; each CDR3 protein has one entry. Of 20,000 to 25,000 distinct CDR3 sequences listed, roughly a sixth were seen once; the top ten hold approximately 7.6%. This sample is drawn from a study of neurological immune-mediated disorders. In the study overall: Secondary progressive disease was present in 3, and relapsing-remitting disease in roughly 30, of the roughly 34 multiple sclerosis patients. Overall study findings and caveats: For the multiple sclerosis repertoire cluster, no association with any clinical or MRI feature was found. One related-CDR3 cluster, found by phylogenetic grouping, held repertoires of 18 of 34 multiple sclerosis patients and is a possible signature.

The sorted-subset TCR libraries were prepared using some 1 million CD4+ or CD8+ T cells as the starting material. The CDR3 sequence is 13 residues long. Germline values: CDR1 MNHEY, CDR2 SVGAGI. V dropped 2 bases and J dropped 5 bases, with 9 bases sitting between them. V and J are TRBV6-5 and TRBJ1-1, with D maybe TRBD1 (6 bases). The sample consisted of CD8+ T cells from blood. The receptor was derived from a woman between 18 and 29 years old with multiple sclerosis. This CDR3 is CASSYRDITEAFF. CDR3 sequence (DNA): TGTGCCAGCAGTTACCGGGACATTACTGAAGCTTTCTTT.